This section outlines one TCR beta chain sequence together with its context. Original handling: It was from reference gene primer amplification that nucleated cell counts were estimated. Using immunoSEQ multiplex PCR, the repertoire was profiled, and TCRdb retains in-frame clones only, with some absent. V, J and clone size are those of that table, while D and trimming were read from the DNA. The sample includes around 82,000 clones, 70% to 90% seen only once; the top ten take 6.3%. CDR1 and CDR2 from the germline V gene are SGDLS and YYNGEE. This CDR3 has 13 residues. With 0 bases removed from V and 5 bases from J, the gap between germline ends came to 6 bases. The data were taken from a study of blood T cell repertoires in COVID-19. Background on the study: Researchers got acute and convalescent COVID-19 samples from the United States, Italy and Spain. Sources were T cells, B-cell-depleted T cells, or PBMCs; the material itself was cDNA or gDNA.

Recruited during active infection, patients (from Seattle) were subsequently followed longitudinally. The chain combines TRBV9 with TRBJ1-5, with D possibly being TRBD1 (5 bases). Source material: peripheral blood. This clonotype was sampled from an elderly man with COVID-19, enrolled during active disease. Here the CDR3 DNA reads TGTGCCAGCAGCGTAGAAGGGGATCAGCCCCAGCATTTT. Translating it yields CASSVEGDQPQHF.